This T cell receptor beta chain stems from a study of CD8 T cells in Susac syndrome. In germline, CDR1 is SGHVS, CDR2 FQNEAQ. This CDR3 has 14 amino acids. With 5 bases removed from V and 3 bases from J, the gap between germline ends came to 11 bases. The RNA input was about 0.5 to 1 ug, and it was reverse transcribed with random hexamers. TCRdb re-called the immunoSEQ multiplex PCR reads with MiXCR, one entry per CDR3 protein. The repertoire has around 81,000 distinct CDR3 sequences, around 94% of them found once; the top ten carry 0.85% to 1%. V and J are TRBV7-8 and TRBJ2-1, with D possibly matching TRBD2 (6 bases). The sample consisted of CD8+ T cells from PBMCs. The sequence came from a human donor with Susac syndrome. CDR3 coding DNA: TGTGCCAGCAGCGAGGACTACGGCTACAATGAGCAGTTCTTC. As protein: CASSEDYGYNEQFF.